This T cell receptor beta chain was sequenced in a study of blood T cell repertoires in COVID-19. Study-wide background: In each case, the material was cDNA or gDNA derived from T cells, B-cell-depleted T cells, or PBMCs.

The data were produced by immunoSEQ multiplex PCR, yet TCRdb's version contains in-frame clones alone and is incomplete. The sample lists a few hundred thousand clones; roughly 86% were seen once. The CDR3 is 19 residues long. Germline values: CDR1 SEHNR, CDR2 FQNEAQ (reference sequence). The V segment lost 5 bases and the J segment 0 bases; nucleotides outside the gene matches: 13. Sample: PBMCs or T cells enriched from blood (not recorded which). The receptor was derived from a woman between 25 and 40 years old who had recovered from COVID-19. This chain connects TRBV7-9 to TRBJ2-3, with 11 bases aligning to TRBD1. CDR3 sequence reads: CASSPRTGGLQLSTDTQYF. In DNA, the CDR3 is TGTGCCAGCAGCCCCAGGACAGGGGGCTTACAGTTAAGCACAGATACGCAGTATTTT.